This note documents a single T cell receptor (beta chain) sequence. The antigen it binds to is not known. No quality values exist for individual bases; no much larger clone is one base distant. Different DNA sequences within this sample yield the same CDR3. The donors were healthy, HIV-negative adults who had no recently reported acute infections or vaccinations. Only Caucasian adults living in Nashville, Tennessee, USA were represented among the donors. CD4+ T cells were enriched by magnetic negative selection, after which naive cells were positively selected on CD45RA and the negative fraction was taken as the memory subset. After blood collection by leukapheresis, PBMCs were isolated using Ficoll-Histopaque density gradient centrifugation and then cryopreserved in the vapor phase of liquid nitrogen. Analytical flow cytometry was used to check the purity and quantity of each magnetically sorted T cell population. From each sorted fraction, genomic DNA was isolated and quantified by UV absorbance on a Nanodrop 2000c.

Using the deep immunoSEQ assay, TCR CDR3 regions were amplified from genomic DNA by multiplex PCR. Extracted genomic DNA from each cell subset was distributed evenly across all wells of several immunoSEQ 96-well plates, and each plate was treated as a replicate. Each replicate PCR for sorted subsets received roughly 200 ng genomic DNA, equal to about 30,000 T cell genomes. Purified libraries were measured with a Qubit 3.0 fluorometer, size-checked on a Bioanalyzer 2100, and measured again with the KAPA Library Quantification kit. Every immunoSEQ 96-well plate was sequenced on a separate single-read 150-cycle Illumina NextSeq 550 flow cell. The paper's data handling went like this. The immunoSEQ output contained only junctional sequences without quality scores, so filtering could not match that applied to full-length reads. To assign V/J genes and CDR3, sequences were annotated against IMGT germline references using PyIR, a Python wrapper for IgBLAST v1.9. Reads were removed for weak V/J assignments (E-value above 1e-6), missing CDR3, stop codons, out-of-frame junctions, or ambiguous translated residues. V3J clonotypes were defined as sequences sharing an identical inferred V gene, J gene, and CDR3 amino acid sequence. The percentage overlap between two repertoires was calculated by dividing the number of shared unique clonotypes by the size of the smaller repertoire. RTK rarefaction, the Chao1 estimator, and Recon v2.1 estimates of unobserved clonotypes were used to assess repertoire richness. For all TCRbeta clonotypes obtained by the gDNA method from a few donors, generation probabilities were computed with OLGA. Entries here come from immuneACCESS through TCRdb and include only in-frame sequences with V and J called. Some clones fail to appear in such tables; in the studies checked, an unresolved V gene covers under half of the shortfall, and the cause of the remainder is unknown. The DNA gave D and trimming, while V, J and clone size come from that table. Counted in this sample were around 1.1 million clones; more than 75% of them appeared once. The ten largest make up under 0.8% of the sample.

This sample was taken from a study of shared clonotypes between healthy human individuals (dated by TCRdb to 2020 to 2021). Broadly, across the study: The cohort comprised two women and a few men aged 18 to 49 years. Libraries were prepared and TCR repertoires were sequenced by different laboratories using diverse techniques, in order to increase sequencing depth and limit assay-specific biases. The study deeply sequenced blood TCR repertoires of five healthy adults to estimate repertoire size and the extent of clonotype sharing between individuals. Per donor, three plates each were used for CD4 naive and CD4 memory, two for CD8 naive, and one for CD8 memory. Between about 0.8 and 9 billion PBMCs per donor were obtained by leukapheresis. Results the study describes overall, beyond this receptor: Rarefaction of sorted-subset datasets indicated incomplete sequencing despite the large sequencing depth. Because the study included only a small number of donors, the genetic and exposure-history diversity represented was limited. Larger estimated clonotype richness was generally found for naive subsets than for memory subsets. Only blood was sampled, and tissue TCR repertoires likely differ from those in blood. Higher generation probabilities were observed for clonotypes shared by all four sorted-subset donors than for non-shared clonotypes. Based on pairwise subsampling, the degree of clonotype sharing among donors was expected to be affected by sequencing depth. When several donors were compared, the shared fraction of clonotypes was 5% to 6.5% for naive CD4, approximately 3.5% for naive CD8, roughly 2.5% for memory CD4, and about 0.36% for memory CD8.

Looking up the germline V gene yields CDR1 SNHLY and CDR2 FYNNEI. Cut back by 7 bases and 1 base, the V and J ends lie 7 bases apart. From the cysteine up to the phenylalanine, the CDR3 has a length of 12 residues. Of the read, only the CDR3 DNA is kept; its 36 bases are in frame from base 1. Sequencing was carried out using memory CD4+ T cells from PBMCs. The cell subset or site label on this specimen signifies: CD45RA-negative fraction. This clonotype was obtained from a man younger than 35 in good health. Some clones in this sample may be carry-over from other donors' samples. Recombination linked TRBV2 to TRBJ2-5, and TRBD1 may be the D gene, going by 6 matching bases. The DNA is as follows: TGTGCCAGCACCAGGGGCCAAGAGACCCAGTACTTC. The translation is CASTRGQETQYF.